This TCR beta chain was recovered during a study of cytomegalovirus exposure and HLA in healthy donors (TCRdb year 2017). For the wider study: An earlier analysis of several hundred of the donors reported about 250 Gb of sequence data and around 110 million unique TCR beta sequences from some 180 million T cells. About 280 gigabases of sequencing data and around 88 million unique TCR sequences made up an early release that covered around 640 HLA-typed donors. The genetic ancestry cluster associated with self-reported Caucasian donors included about 84% of the approximately 430 genotyped donors. The study aimed to test whether signatures of past pathogen exposure could be identified by cataloging public T cell receptors. Using immunosequencing, the study profiled T cell repertoires from some 670 subjects and related those repertoires to cytomegalovirus serostatus. Besides the first cohort of hundreds of subjects, a separate validation cohort made up of over 100 different subjects was used. To predict cytomegalovirus infection status, the study brought together high-throughput TCR immunosequencing, statistical association of individual TCRs with disease status, and machine learning. In a later analysis, previously published TCR beta repertoires from 550 to 700 donors were re-analyzed and high-resolution HLA genotyping was added so that TCR occurrence patterns could be studied. Rather than drawing on any new phenotypic data, the later analysis identified candidate immune exposures from TCR beta sequences and the way those sequences occurred across donors. To decide whether each TCR beta V gene segment behaved as functional or pseudogenic, an earlier analysis of fewer than 750 of the donors relied on high-throughput TCR beta sequencing. Donor age, sex, ethnicity and CMV serostatus were collected together with the repertoire data. A later genetic analysis used genome-wide SNP genotypes for about 60% of the 666 donors, treating that subset as a discovery cohort. All discovery cohort repertoires had been generated using a single sequencing platform. Class I and class II HLA loci were covered by the typing at four-digit resolution. The number of typed donors differed by locus: about 629-630 for A, B, C, DRB1 and DQB1; some 500 for DQA1; roughly 600 for DPA1; and around 450 for DPB1. Because of strong linkage in the cohort, five DR-DQ haplotypes were treated as single units for association and clustering. On average, around 240,000 unique TCR beta nucleotide sequences were sequenced per donor among more than 350 genotyped donors of the cohort, with roughly 18% of those sequences being non-productive. What the authors observed across the whole study: HLA typing was unavailable for some donors at each locus, so association tests used only the typed subset. The study gave a list of 150 to 200 TCR beta chains associated with cytomegalovirus. In a later genetic analysis, fewer N-insertions in productive TCRs were reported among donors in an Asian-associated ancestry cluster than the approximately 670-donor mean. A group of highly shared sequence variants was considered likely to be a technical artifact of the sequencing pipeline. In this cohort, only TCR beta chains were sequenced, and detectable features were limited by the absence of alpha or paired-chain data. V-gene and J-gene trimming of TCR beta chains was associated with a missense DCLRE1C variant in a later genetic analysis, and the association was replicated in an independent cohort. Most TCR sequences were seen in very few donors, while some public TCRs were found in many individuals. A further reported finding was that TCR beta sequences accurately predicted the HLA-A and HLA-B alleles for most subjects in the first cohort. At a false discovery rate of 0.05, a later analysis linked approximately 18,000 TCR beta sequences to specific HLA alleles. The authors suggested that the approach could potentially be extended to other disease states and immunological phenotypes. In a later analysis, most CMV-associated TCR beta chains were found to appear HLA-restricted, with HLA associations seemingly driven largely by CMV exposure. Linkage disequilibrium might explain the correlated functional status among segregating V segments, but an unknown experimental factor could not be ruled out. In a later analysis, TCR association rates were found to vary across HLA loci, with the most associated TCRs seen for DRB1 alleles and the fewest for HLA-C alleles. In a later analysis, HLA-associated TCR beta chains showed more clonal expansion and lower generation probabilities than non-associated chains that were equally common. Because counts were too low, approximately 15 rarely observed V segments, including chromosome 9 orphons, were excluded from the earlier analysis of a few hundred of the donors. For the cohort, immune exposure information was limited to CMV serostatus. A few of the identified cytomegalovirus-associated TCR beta chains were confirmed in vitro to be specific for cytomegalovirus antigens. The classifier was reported to diagnose cytomegalovirus status with high specificity and sensitivity in both the original and validation cohorts. When HLA alleles, especially DR and DQ, strongly co-occurred, attributing TCR associations to individual alleles was difficult. In an earlier analysis of 500 to 650 of the donors, most TCR beta V segments appeared in productive rearrangements about 90% or about 30% of the time, broadly matching IMGT annotations. Roughly uniform sequencing depth across donors was assumed in presence/absence analyses, although this assumption may not hold. A later analysis reported that several top co-occurrence clusters appeared linked to parvovirus B19, influenza, CMV and Epstein-Barr virus.

The receptor library was made with the immunoSEQ multiplex PCR assay. For the multiplex PCR, a mixture combining 60 forward primers for TCR Vbeta segments and 13 reverse primers for TCR Jbeta segments was used. The CDR3 region of rearranged TCR beta genes was amplified from genomic DNA with a multiplex PCR assay. On the Illumina HiSeq System, the amplified TCR beta libraries were sequenced as 87-base-pair reads. As for how the authors treated the data: In a later analysis, tens of millions of unique TCR beta chains were counted across the 500 to 700 repertoires, and roughly 9.9 million of these chains were shared by at least two donors. Raw reads were error-corrected and collapsed into unique sequences by a nearest-neighbor algorithm in which closely related sequences were merged to remove PCR and sequencing errors. V, D and J gene segments were assigned by aligning CDR3 sequences to IMGT reference sequences. For a sequence to be retained, a match of at least six nucleotides was required to both a V gene segment and a J gene segment. Rearrangements were classified as productive when the CDR3 lacked stop codons and remained in frame with V and J, and all other rearrangements were classified as non-productive. Following IMGT convention, CDR3 was defined as the stretch from the second conserved V-encoded cysteine up to the conserved J-encoded phenylalanine. The earlier analysis of around 640 of the donors excluded sequences that lacked an unambiguous match to a single V gene segment. In an earlier analysis of approximately 550 of the donors, V segments were called functional above 56.7% productive rearrangements and were called segregating when the between-donor standard deviation exceeded 5%. To diagnose cytomegalovirus status from the catalog of TCR beta chain sequences, a statistical classification framework was built. In a later analysis, V and J genes were assigned by comparing TCR nucleotide sequences against IMGT/GENE-DB human TR gene sequences. A later analysis assigned CDR3 sequences and most-parsimonious VDJ recombination scenarios with the TCRdist pipeline. In a later analysis, each TCR beta chain was defined by its CDR3 amino acid sequence together with its V-gene family, and reads lacking a unique V-gene family were excluded. To address suspected cross-contamination and a sequencing artifact, a later analysis removed 450 to 700 highly shared, low-generation-probability nucleotide sequences. For each public chain, a later analysis derived a clonal expansion index from normalized ranks of inferred template counts within each repertoire. A later analysis computed generation probabilities with a VDJ recombination model fitted to out-of-frame rearrangements, and checked the results against IGoR. Hypergeometric tests were used in a later analysis to score TCR-TCR, TCR-HLA and TCR-CMV co-occurrence, with a repertoire-size bias correction applied to the TCR pairs. In a later analysis, false discovery rates were estimated by permuting HLA or CMV assignments 20 times. A later analysis grouped co-occurring TCRs with DBSCAN, adding TCRdist sequence similarity when clustering within HLA-allele-positive subsets. Co-occurrence clustering excluded repertoires with fewer than 30,000 or more than 120,000 public chains, plus five with anomalous nucleotide sharing. As stored in TCRdb, this immuneACCESS dataset retains in-frame rearrangements with V and J assigned. A fraction of the clones does not appear; measured against another copy, unresolved V genes explain less than half of the discrepancy, and the remainder lacks a known reason. From that table come the V and J calls and clone size; the DNA was used to work out D and trimming. The sample includes about 130,000 clones, with approximately 85% observed a single time. Of the sample, approximately 1.7% is held by the ten largest clones.

Turning to this clone: Its recognized antigen is unknown. There are no base qualities to consult, and no much larger clone falls within one base.

The cohort consisted of 650 to 850 healthy bone marrow donors. Cohort members were all nominally healthy when sampled, although unrecorded immune exposures were likely present. The donor was CMV seronegative and belonged to the group of more than 300 seronegative cohort members. Each donor provided a peripheral blood sample, and peripheral blood mononuclear cells were used for TCR beta sequencing. Genomic DNA was extracted from the blood cell samples with the Qiagen DNeasy Blood Extraction Kit. This sequence originates from a boy under 18 in good health and CMV-seronegative. Sequenced sample: PBMCs.

The nucleotide sequence reads TGTGCCAGCAGACCAACAGGGGGCCGTGAGACCCAGTACTTC. Translated, it gives CASRPTGGRETQYF. The sequence is built from TRBV11-2 and TRBJ2-5, and 9 junctional nucleotides match TRBD1. V ends up 6 bases short and J 5 bases short, with an unmatched junction base count of 7. For CDR1 and CDR2, the germline V gene lists SGHAT and FQNNGV. The CDR3 goes from the cysteine to the phenylalanine over 14 residues. The entry retains the CDR3 DNA only, 42 bases that are in frame from base 1.